This T cell receptor (beta chain) was captured by sequencing in a study of T-cell memory formation after mild COVID-19. General study results and limits: Second-wave clones that peaked on day 37 lacked confirmed SARS-CoV-2 specificity. Contracting clones from day 15 to 85 had balanced CD4/CD8; later expanders favoured CD4+. Shrinking CD4+ clones were chiefly CM and EM; CD8+ ones were chiefly EMRA.

The germline V and J ends were trimmed by 4 bases and 6 bases, with 16 bases remaining between them. Germline V gene data show CDR1 as SQVTM and CDR2 as ANQGSEA. This CDR3 contains 14 residues. TCRdb used MiXCR to reprocess the 5' RACE reads, holding one entry per CDR3 protein. This sample has some 280,000 distinct CDR3 sequences, with about 17% found just once. On this clonotype itself: Its specificity is not known.

The chain uses TRBV29-1 and TRBJ2-1; possibly TRBD2 for D (7 bases). The receptor was derived from a man aged 18-30 years who had mild COVID-19 (a few samples of this study predate the infection). Cell type and time point are not known. The sequenced sample consisted of PBMCs or a T cell subset sorted from them (not recorded which). Here the CDR3 DNA reads TGCAGCGTTGCGGGGGGCCTCCAGGGCAATGAGCAGTTCTTC. It encodes CSVAGGLQGNEQFF.